One sample yielded the 10 T cell receptor beta chains listed below, sequenced in a study of regulatory T cells in long-lasting Graves disease. Libraries of TCR beta came from iRepertoire HTBI primers plus Arm-PCR of CDR3 regions. TCRdb redid the calling of the multiplex PCR reads with MiXCR, one entry per CDR3 protein. The sample includes under 500,000 distinct CDR3 sequences, around 21% of them seen just once. The time point denotes: persistent/refractory GD, antithyroid drugs over 5 years with positive TRAb. Extracted PBMC RNA gave rise to the TCR library. Sequencing used peripheral blood mononuclear cells (PBMCs), obtained when the disease was refractory, from a patient treated with antithyroid drugs. Source of these receptors: a female donor with Graves disease.

This clonotype has at least ten counts. The V gene is TRBV6-1, the J gene TRBJ1-6, with 8 positions matching TRBD1. This CDR3 comprises 14 residues. V was pared by 3 bases and J by 10 bases, with 5 bases of the junction left unmatched. Germline V CDR1 and CDR2: MNHNS, SASEGT. CDR3: CASSDLQGASPLHF. The CDR3 region has the DNA TGTGCCAGCAGTGATCTCCAGGGGGCATCACCCCTCCACTTT.

In its sample, this clonotype was seen many times. The rearrangement joins TRBV28 to TRBJ2-6; tentative D call: TRBD2 (5 bases). Per germline, CDR1 MDHEN and CDR2 SYDVKM. Between the trimmed V and J ends, which lost 2 bases and 4 bases, there was a span of 12 bases. The CDR3 runs to 16 residues. CDR3 in amino acids: CASSLRGRLGANVLTF. DNA for the CDR3: TGTGCCAGCAGTTTAAGAGGGCGGTTGGGGGCCAACGTCCTGACTTTC.

In this sample, this clonotype turned up many times. This CDR3 reads CASSLGKQVDYF. In DNA form, the CDR3 reads TGTGCCAGCAGCTTGGGTAAACAGGTCGACTACTTC. The rearrangement joins TRBV5-6 to TRBJ2-5; a weak D match, TRBD1 (5 bases). The CDR3 loop spans 12 amino acids. V dropped 0 bases and J dropped 14 bases, with 14 bases sitting between them. Germline V gene data show CDR1 as SGHDT and CDR2 as YYEEEE. Using reference TRBV5-6 and TRBJ2-5 for the parts outside the CDR3, the full variable domain is DAGVTQSPTHLIKTRGQQVTLRCSPKSGHDTVSWYQQALGQGPQFIFQYYEEEERQRGNFPDRFSGHQFPNYSSELNVNALLLGDSALYLCASSLGKQVDYFGPGTRLLVL.

This chain connects TRBV6-5 to TRBJ2-2; D might be TRBD1 (6 bases). In germline, CDR1 is MNHEY, CDR2 SVGAGI. The V end was cut by 0 bases, the J end by 6 bases, with 11 bases between. The CDR3 has 15 residues. The CDR3 reads CASSYSSGVPGELFF. DNA for the CDR3: TGTGCCAGCAGTTACTCTTCAGGGGTCCCCGGGGAGCTGTTTTTT.

This clonotype came up many times. This chain joins TRBV29-1 and TRBJ1-1, with D unresolved. Germline V gene lookup returns CDR1 SQVTM and CDR2 ANQGSEA. Between the trimmed V and J ends, which lost 4 bases and 1 base, there was a span of 4 bases. The CDR3 length is 11 residues. The CDR3: CSVGPNTEAFF. The DNA of the CDR3 is TGCAGCGTTGGACCGAACACTGAAGCTTTCTTT.

The sample holds many counts of this clonotype. This chain uses TRBV28 with TRBJ1-1, with D possibly being TRBD1 (5 bases). This CDR3 contains 14 residues. Trimming took 8 bases from V and 0 from J, leaving 13 bases between them. Germline V gene lookup returns CDR1 MDHEN and CDR2 SYDVKM. CDR3: CASQTGLMNTEAFF. The DNA for the CDR3 is TGTGCCAGCCAAACGGGGCTGATGAACACTGAAGCTTTCTTT.

The chain employs TRBV18 and TRBJ1-6; TRBD1 matches 7 bases. The CDR3 covers 15 residues. Germline trimming cut 3 bases from V and 7 bases from J; bases unmatched to any gene: 6. In germline, CDR1 is KGHSH, CDR2 LQKENI. CDR3 sequence (DNA): TGTGCCAGCTCACCTGCCGGGACAGTGAATTCACCCCTCCACTTT. This encodes CASSPAGTVNSPLHF.

This clonotype has more than one count but fewer than ten. V is TRBV24-1 and J is TRBJ2-4, with D tentatively TRBD1 (6 bases). The CDR3 sequence is 14 residues long. The germline V gene encodes CDR1 KGHDR and CDR2 SFDVKD. V lost 2 bases, J lost 9 bases, and 13 bases lay in between. The CDR3 is CATSDSGTGSIQYF. In nucleotides, the CDR3 is TGTGCCACCAGTGATTCCGGAACAGGGAGCATTCAGTACTTC.

The chain couples TRBV30 to TRBJ1-5, with 8 bases lining up with TRBD1. Germline CDR1 and CDR2: GTSNPN and SVGIG (reference sequence). The junction had 4 bases not matched to a gene; V was cut back by 3 bases and J by 9 bases. The CDR3 totals 12 residues. The CDR3 region has the DNA TGTGCCTGGAGGGGGACAGGAGGGCCCCAGCATTTT. This codes for CAWRGTGGPQHF.

This clonotype was seen repeatedly, ten times or more. The V gene is TRBV2, the J gene TRBJ2-5; TRBD2 might be the D (7 bases). CDR1 SNHLY and CDR2 FYNNEI come from the germline V gene. This CDR3 comprises 14 residues. V lost 10 bases and J 0 bases, leaving 15 bases between the germline ends. The CDR3 region has the DNA TGTGCCACCGAAGGGGGGGTGTACCAAGAGACCCAGTACTTC. This codes for CATEGGVYQETQYF.